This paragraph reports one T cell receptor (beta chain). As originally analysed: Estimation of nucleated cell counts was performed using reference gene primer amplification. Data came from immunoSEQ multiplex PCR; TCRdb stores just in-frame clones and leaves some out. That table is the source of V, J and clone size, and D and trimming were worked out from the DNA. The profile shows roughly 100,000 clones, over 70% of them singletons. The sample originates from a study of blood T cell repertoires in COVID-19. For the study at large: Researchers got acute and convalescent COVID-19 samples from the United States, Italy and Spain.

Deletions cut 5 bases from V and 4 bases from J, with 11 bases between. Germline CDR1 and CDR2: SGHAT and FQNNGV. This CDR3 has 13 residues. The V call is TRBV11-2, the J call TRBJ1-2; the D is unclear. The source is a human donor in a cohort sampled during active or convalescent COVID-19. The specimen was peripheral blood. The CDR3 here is CASSPGGPYGYTF. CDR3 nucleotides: TGTGCCAGCAGCCCCGGCGGGCCCTATGGCTACACCTTC.